This T cell receptor (beta chain) was found in a study of T cells expressing NK-cell markers. Study-level information: Seven donors tested HCMV-seropositive and one tested seronegative among the eight sequenced.

The CDR3 contains 18 residues. Looked up from germline, CDR1 is MNHEY and CDR2 is SMNVEV (reference sequence). For TCR beta, cDNA was produced by 5'RACE template switching with UMIs. TCRdb processed the 5' RACE reads again and assigns one entry to each CDR3 protein, with no DNA. In total, the table holds about 460,000 distinct CDR3 sequences. The chain links TRBV27 to TRBJ2-1; TCRdb's D gene call, TRBD2, goes unchecked for lack of DNA. The sample was blood T cells: a sorted CD56 or NKG2C T cell subset, CD4+ or CD8+ T cells, or bulk PBMC T cells (not recorded which). The sequence was obtained from a woman between 45 and 60 years old in good health. CDR3 sequence: CASSSTLRLAGGYNEQFF.